These 30 T cell receptor beta chains share one sample of origin, sequenced in a study of technical replicates of blood from several donors. Clones were sequenced by immunoSEQ multiplex PCR, and TCRdb holds only the in-frame ones, with some missing. The table includes around 50,000 clones, approximately 94% detected once. The source material was T cells isolated from PBMCs. These receptors originate from a human donor in good health.

In this sample, this clone turned up once. J is TRBJ2-1 and V is TRBV27; TRBD2 matches 12 bases. The CDR3 runs to 16 residues. V shed 4 bases and J 10 bases; nucleotides not matched to a gene: 11. The germline gives CDR1 MNHEY, CDR2 SMNVEV (reference sequence). The CDR3 reads CASSSPTSGRGKEQFF. The CDR3 DNA reads as TGTGCCAGCAGTTCCCCGACTAGCGGGAGAGGTAAAGAGCAGTTCTTC.

The chain couples TRBV4-3 to TRBJ2-7, with D possibly matching TRBD1 (6 bases). This CDR3 region has 16 residues. Germline-derived CDR1 and CDR2 are LGHNA and YSLEER. Trimming pared 0 bases from V and 6 bases from J, leaving 18 bases between. CDR3 bases: TGCGCCAGCAGCCAAGATTTAATAACAGGGTCAGGCGAGCAGTACTTC. Protein: CASSQDLITGSGEQYF.

This clone was observed a single time. V usage is TRBV29-1 and J usage is TRBJ1-2; tentative D call: TRBD1 (6 bases). Per the germline V gene, CDR1 is SQVTM and CDR2 is ANQGSEA. V was shortened by 5 bases and J by 7 bases, with 14 bases between the two germline ends. The CDR3 covers 12 residues. CDR3 sequence: CSVLVQGPGYTF. The DNA of the CDR3 is TGCAGCGTTCTTGTACAGGGACCTGGCTACACCTTC.

This rearrangement joins TRBV6-5 to TRBJ2-5; 8 positions match TRBD2. Germline CDR1 is MNHEY and CDR2 is SVGAGI. J gave up 0 bases and V 8 bases, and 2 bases lay outside the gene matches. The CDR3 contains 13 residues. The CDR3 reads CASVSGDQETQYF. Here the CDR3 DNA reads TGTGCCAGCGTTAGCGGGGACCAAGAGACCCAGTACTTC.

V gene TRBV29-1 combines with J gene TRBJ1-3; a weak D match, TRBD1 (5 bases). The V end was cut by 6 bases, the J end by 0 bases, with 15 bases between. Germline V lookup: CDR1 SQVTM, CDR2 ANQGSEA. The CDR3 loop spans 15 amino acids. In nucleotides, the CDR3 is TGCAGCGTCCTTACACCGACAGTCTCTGGAAACACCATATATTTT. Its protein is CSVLTPTVSGNTIYF.

The chain joins TRBV6-1 to TRBJ2-1; TRBD1 aligns across 8 bases. The CDR3 has 12 amino acids. Per germline, CDR1 MNHNS and CDR2 SASEGT. V was clipped by 6 bases and J by 13 bases; unmatched bases: 8. The DNA of the CDR3 is TGTGCCAGCAGAATCGGACAGGGACAACAGTTCTTC. As protein: CASRIGQGQQFF.

This rearrangement joins TRBV10-3 to TRBJ2-7; maybe TRBD2 (6 bases). Germline loops: CDR1 ENHRY, CDR2 SYGVKD. The V gene lost 8 bases and the J gene lost 2 bases, with 16 bases spanning the gap. The CDR3 runs to 14 residues. DNA of the CDR3: TGTGCCATCCTAGGGGCCGGAGGGCCCTACGAGCAGTACTTC. It translates to CAILGAGGPYEQYF.

The chain recombines TRBV29-1 with TRBJ2-6; 13 nucleotides agree with TRBD2. Germline V gives CDR1 SQVTM, CDR2 ANQGSEA. The junction had 8 bases not matched to a gene; V was cut back by 6 bases and J by 0 bases. The CDR3 covers 18 residues. The CDR3 reads CSVFRRTSGGSGANVLTF. CDR3 DNA sequence: TGCAGCGTCTTCCGCAGGACTAGCGGGGGCTCTGGGGCCAACGTCCTGACTTTC.

The rearrangement joins TRBV4-2 to TRBJ2-2; tentatively, D is TRBD2 (5 bases). V was pared by 4 bases and J by 3 bases, with 18 bases between. This CDR3 is 17 amino acids long. Per germline, CDR1 LGHNA and CDR2 YNFKEQ. Here the CDR3 reads CASSPPYGRVYTGELFF. The CDR3 region has the DNA TGTGCCAGCAGCCCCCCCTATGGGCGGGTGTACACCGGGGAGCTGTTTTTT.

The rearrangement joins TRBV25-1 to TRBJ2-4; D not certain. V was cut by 7 bases and J by 1 base, with 11 bases left in between. The germline V gene encodes CDR1 MGHDK and CDR2 SYGVNS. This CDR3 spans 14 amino acids. The CDR3, as DNA: TGTGCCAGCACCCAGGATGGGGCCAAAAACATTCAGTACTTC. This sequence encodes CASTQDGAKNIQYF. The variable domain in full, with the rest retrieved from reference TRBV25-1 and TRBJ2-4, is EADIYQTPRYLVIGTGKKITLECSQTMGHDKMYWYQQDPGMELHLIHYSYGVNSTEKGDLSSESTVSRIRTEHFPLTLESARPSHTSQYLCASTQDGAKNIQYFGAGTRLSVL.

This CDR3 is CASRKSGSSYNEQFF. CDR3 in DNA: TGTGCCAGCAGGAAATCAGGGTCCTCCTACAATGAGCAGTTCTTC. The rearrangement uses TRBV2 and TRBJ2-1, with TRBD1 as a possible D gene (5 bases). The germline V gene encodes CDR1 SNHLY and CDR2 FYNNEI. The ends were cut back, 6 bases at V and 0 bases at J, with 12 bases in the middle. This CDR3 has 15 residues.

CDR3 DNA: TGTGCCAGCAGCGGTCGAGGGCCGGCGGGTGAGACCCAGTACTTC. As protein: CASSGRGPAGETQYF. This chain uses TRBV9 with TRBJ2-5, with D perhaps matching TRBD2 (5 bases). The CDR3 runs 15 residues. With 3 bases removed from V and 5 bases from J, the gap between germline ends came to 17 bases. Germline assignment: CDR1 SGDLS and CDR2 YYNGEE.

This chain uses TRBV25-1 with TRBJ2-1, with 9 bases fitting TRBD2. Germline V CDR1 and CDR2: MGHDK, SYGVNS. J gave up 4 bases and V 2 bases, and 9 bases lay outside the gene matches. The CDR3 loop spans 17 amino acids. CDR3 in DNA: TGTGCCAGCAGTGAAAATAGCGGGAGATACGAATACAATGAGCAGTTCTTC. Translating gives CASSENSGRYEYNEQFF.

The V gene is TRBV18, the J gene TRBJ2-1; the match to TRBD1 covers 9 bases. The CDR3 runs 18 residues. V lost 3 bases to trimming and J lost 1 base; unmatched junction nucleotides: 10. Germline values: CDR1 KGHSH, CDR2 LQKENI. The CDR3 DNA reads as TGTGCCAGCTCACCGGGGACAGGGTTCACCCAATCCTACAATGAGCAGTTCTTC. This codes for CASSPGTGFTQSYNEQFF.

This sequence joins TRBV12-5 and TRBJ2-7, with no clear D. The CDR3 is made up of 12 amino acids. Trimming took 2 bases from V and 2 from J, leaving 4 bases between them. CDR1 is LGHNT, CDR2 FRNRAP, per germline. This chain's CDR3 is CASGLTPYEQYF. CDR3 DNA sequence: TGTGCTAGTGGTTTGACTCCCTACGAGCAGTACTTC.

V is TRBV27 and J is TRBJ2-7; TRBD1 matches at 10 bases. Germline assignment: CDR1 MNHEY and CDR2 SMNVEV (reference sequence). The CDR3 is 14 amino acids. V gave up 6 bases and J gave up 6 bases; unmatched junction bases: 8. CDR3 nucleotide sequence: TGTGCCAGCAGGGGGACAGGGGATATTGGCGAGCAGTACTTC. Translating gives CASRGTGDIGEQYF.

This chain links TRBV19 with TRBJ2-2; D perhaps matches TRBD1 (6 bases). CDR1 LNHDA and CDR2 SQIVND come from the germline V gene (reference sequence). V lost 2 bases to trimming and J lost 0 bases, with 7 bases between them. The CDR3 has 15 residues. The DNA for the CDR3 is TGTGCCAGTAGTATAAAGGGGGCGAACACCGGGGAGCTGTTTTTT. It codes for CASSIKGANTGELFF.

The chain combines TRBV15 with TRBJ2-7; 7 nucleotides line up with TRBD2. V shed 2 bases and J 6 bases; nucleotides not matched to a gene: 10. CDR1 and CDR2 (germline): LNHNV, YYDKDF (reference sequence). The CDR3 contains 15 residues. This CDR3 reads CATSRLERGEGEQYF. In DNA, the CDR3 is TGTGCCACCAGCAGACTTGAGCGGGGAGAAGGCGAGCAGTACTTC.

The chain joins TRBV5-4 to TRBJ2-2; 8 nucleotides line up with TRBD2. The CDR3 totals 17 residues. The germline V gene encodes CDR1 SGHNT and CDR2 YYREEE (reference sequence). Unmatched junction bases numbered 7, after V lost 0 bases and J lost 3 bases. The CDR3 region is CASSLAIGAGDTGELFF. The CDR3 nucleotides are TGTGCCAGCAGCTTGGCCATCGGAGCGGGAGACACCGGGGAGCTGTTTTTT.

This chain connects TRBV9 to TRBJ2-7, with 13 bases identical to TRBD2. The CDR3 spans 15 residues. With 0 bases clipped from V and 3 bases from J, the junction kept 0 bases outside the gene matches. CDR1 is SGDLS, CDR2 YYNGEE, per germline. This CDR3 reads CASSVGTSGSYEQYF. The CDR3 bases are TGTGCCAGCAGCGTAGGGACTAGCGGGAGCTACGAGCAGTACTTC.

The rearrangement links TRBV6-6 to TRBJ2-7, with TRBD2 matching over 7 bases. Germline-derived CDR1 and CDR2 are MNHNY and SVGAGI (reference sequence). The V gene end was trimmed by 5 bases and the J gene end by 0 bases; junction bases not matched to a gene: 7. The CDR3 consists of 15 residues. The CDR3 coding sequence is TGTGCCAGCAGTGATCCGGGACTATCCTCCTACGAGCAGTACTTC. Amino acids: CASSDPGLSSYEQYF.

The CDR3 region is CASSPYSGRDTGELFF. As DNA, the CDR3 is TGTGCCAGCAGCCCCTACAGCGGGAGGGACACCGGGGAGCTGTTTTTT. The rearrangement links TRBV7-3 to TRBJ2-2; 10 nucleotides line up with TRBD2. Trimming cost V 5 bases and J 3 bases; bases outside gene matches: 6. The CDR3 has 16 amino acids. The V gene's germline CDR1 is SGHTA and CDR2 FQGTGA.

V gene TRBV5-1 combines with J gene TRBJ2-5; D remains ambiguous. V was cut by 4 bases and J by 2 bases, with 6 bases left in between. The CDR3 has 12 residues. CDR1 is SGHRS, CDR2 YFSETQ, per germline. The CDR3 reads CASSPNQETQYF. In nucleotides, the CDR3 is TGCGCCAGCAGCCCCAATCAAGAGACCCAGTACTTC.

The V and J genes are TRBV11-3 and TRBJ2-5, with D maybe TRBD2 (6 bases). Looked up from germline, CDR1 is SGHNT and CDR2 is YENEEA. V dropped 1 base and J dropped 4 bases, with 10 bases sitting between them. The CDR3 is 14 residues long. DNA for the CDR3: TGTGCCAGCAGCTTAGCGGAGGGGTTAGAGACCCAGTACTTC. Residues: CASSLAEGLETQYF. The complete variable domain, with remaining parts taken from reference TRBV11-3 and TRBJ2-5, reads EAGVVQSPRYKIIEKKQPVAFWCNPISGHNTLYWYLQNLGQGPELLIRYENEEAVDDSQLPKDRFSAERLKGVDSTLKIQPAELGDSAVYLCASSLAEGLETQYFGPGTRLLVL.

This chain uses TRBV28 with TRBJ1-5; D may be TRBD1 (5 bases). CDR1 and CDR2 from the germline V gene are MDHEN and SYDVKM. Trimming took off 1 base at V and 7 bases at J, with 14 bases between the two ends. The CDR3 runs 15 residues. Here the CDR3 DNA reads TGTGCCAGCAGTTTATCGGGGGGGGAAGGACAGCCCCAGCATTTT. Its translation is CASSLSGGEGQPQHF.

The chain uses TRBV6-6 and TRBJ1-5; tentative D call: TRBD1 (6 bases). This CDR3 contains 12 residues. The V and J ends lost 8 bases and 5 bases respectively, with 10 bases between them. The germline V gene encodes CDR1 MNHNY and CDR2 SVGAGI (reference sequence). CDR3 bases: TGTGCCAGCCAGGACAGCTATCAGCCCCAGCATTTT. The encoded protein is CASQDSYQPQHF.

The CDR3, as DNA: TGTGCCAGCAGTGAGAGATCGGGCAATCAGCCCCAGCATTTT. This gives the protein CASSERSGNQPQHF. The chain carries TRBV6-4 and TRBJ1-5; unclear D gene. In germline, CDR1 is MRHNA, CDR2 SNTAGT. V gave up 3 bases and J gave up 2 bases, with 8 bases separating them. CDR3 length: 14 amino acids.

The chain employs TRBV6-4 and TRBJ1-5, with 7 bases lining up with TRBD1. The V gene's germline CDR1 is MRHNA and CDR2 SNTAGT. This CDR3 comprises 14 residues. V gave up 6 bases and J gave up 2 bases; unmatched junction bases: 4. The CDR3 DNA reads as TGTGCCAGCAGAAGGGGGCAAGGCAATCAGCCCCAGCATTTT. Amino acid sequence: CASRRGQGNQPQHF.

The chain uses TRBV28 and TRBJ1-1; D is unresolved. In germline, CDR1 is MDHEN, CDR2 SYDVKM. This CDR3 has 13 residues. V was clipped by 7 bases and J by 3 bases, with 12 bases between them. This CDR3 reads CASKEHGYTEAFF. DNA for the CDR3: TGTGCCAGCAAGGAGCATGGGTACACTGAAGCTTTCTTT.

The chain carries TRBV29-1 and TRBJ2-4; D not certain. The CDR3 is 14 amino acids. Germline CDR1 is SQVTM and CDR2 is ANQGSEA. Between the trimmed V and J ends, which lost 4 bases and 0 bases, there was a span of 10 bases. CDR3 DNA: TGCAGCGTTGTTAACACCGTAGCCAAAAACATTCAGTACTTC. Amino acid sequence: CSVVNTVAKNIQYF.